One and the same sample provided the 3 T cell receptor beta chains below, sequenced in a study of cytomegalovirus exposure and HLA in healthy donors. Vbeta (60) and Jbeta (13) primers were used in the PCR. Profiling relied on immunoSEQ multiplex PCR, and the TCRdb table lists in-frame clones only, not all of them. The sample yields over 100,000 clones, roughly four fifths seen once. Sequencing was performed on PBMCs. Source of these receptors: a young woman in good health and CMV-seropositive.

This chain uses TRBV19 with TRBJ1-5; D is unresolved. Germline V gene lookup returns CDR1 LNHDA and CDR2 SQIVND (reference sequence). The CDR3 consists of 16 residues. Trimming took 3 bases from V and 8 from J, leaving 20 bases between them. The CDR3 reads CASSIIGRAVEEPQHF. The CDR3 DNA reads as TGTGCCAGTAGTATTATCGGCCGGGCGGTGGAGGAGCCCCAGCATTTT.

This chain joins TRBV5-1 and TRBJ1-6, with 10 bases lining up with TRBD1. The V segment lost 0 bases and the J segment 8 bases; nucleotides outside the gene matches: 5. Germline V gene sequence: CDR1 SGHRS, CDR2 YFSETQ. This CDR3 is 16 amino acids long. The CDR3 sequence: CASSLETTGGYSPLHF. Written as DNA, the CDR3 is TGCGCCAGCAGCTTGGAGACGACAGGGGGCTATTCACCCCTCCACTTT.

This clone was seen only once. V and J are TRBV30 and TRBJ1-1; D unresolved. V shed 3 bases and J shed 5 bases, with 16 bases lying between them. This CDR3 is 14 amino acids long. Germline CDR1 GTSNPN, CDR2 SVGIG (reference sequence). The CDR3 loop reads CAWSVESLTTEAFF. CDR3 DNA sequence: TGTGCCTGGAGCGTAGAGTCTTTGACTACTGAAGCTTTCTTT.